The clone carrying this T cell receptor beta chain was observed a single time. These data belong to a study of blood T cell repertoires in COVID-19. Overall study context: COVID-19 samples, acute and convalescent, were from the United States, Italy and Spain.

The authors' processing: Amplification of reference gene primers provided the estimated nucleated cell counts. Measured with immunoSEQ multiplex PCR; TCRdb has only the in-frame clones, and not every one. For V, J and clone size, that table is used; D and trimming come from the DNA. The table lists over 200,000 clones, about 88% of them singletons, with less than 5% in the top ten. Germline CDR1 reads SGHDT; CDR2 reads YYEEEE. With 1 base removed from V and 8 bases from J, the gap between germline ends came to 16 bases. The CDR3 is 15 residues long. The sequenced sample consisted of peripheral blood. The gene calls are TRBV5-6 and TRBJ2-1; TRBD2 is a possible D gene (7 bases). This receptor was identified in a man aged 55 to 70 who had recovered from COVID-19. This chain's CDR3 is CASSLYGGGSYEQFF. The CDR3 bases are TGTGCCAGCAGCTTGTACGGCGGGGGCAGTTATGAGCAGTTCTTC.